The 28 T cell receptor beta chains given below trace back to one sample, sequenced in a study of human versus mouse CDR3 diversity and MHC coevolution (dated by TCRdb to the late 2010s). Libraries were made using the immunoSEQ multiplex PCR assay. TCRdb retrieved this table from immuneACCESS and kept in-frame rearrangements only. Not all clones are present; in checked studies, unresolved V genes account for under half, and no reason is known for the remainder. Across this sample there are about 81,000 clones, with 90% to 95% seen only once. The ten largest clones capture 1.2% to 1.5% of the sample. The sample comprised naive CD4+ T cells from blood. The sample's cell subset or site label is to be understood as: CD45RO-negative CD62L-positive naive CD4 T cells. The receptor set was obtained from a person aged 25 to 75 in good health.

The chain joins TRBV6-5 to TRBJ1-2, with TRBD1 as a possible D gene (5 bases). The CDR3 is made up of 12 amino acids. Trimming took off 6 bases at V and 8 bases at J, with 13 bases between the two ends. Germline CDR1 reads MNHEY; CDR2 reads SVGAGI. The CDR3 region has the DNA TGTGCCAGCAGCAACTCAGGGTACGGCTACACCTTC. Translating gives CASSNSGYGYTF.

In this sample, this clone turned up once. CDR3 protein: CASSQDGGDTDTQYF. In DNA form, the CDR3 reads TGTGCCAGCAGCCAAGACGGGGGGGACACAGATACGCAGTATTTT. This chain connects TRBV4-2 to TRBJ2-3, with TRBD2 identical over 8 bases. Germline V lookup: CDR1 LGHNA, CDR2 YNFKEQ. The CDR3 loop spans 15 amino acids. V was pared by 0 bases and J by 2 bases, with 1 base of the junction left unmatched.

This clone was observed a single time. The chain joins TRBV5-6 to TRBJ2-7; TRBD1 agrees at 9 bases. The CDR3 covers 15 residues. The V segment lost 6 bases and the J segment 5 bases; nucleotides outside the gene matches: 12. Per the germline V gene, CDR1 is SGHDT and CDR2 is YYEEEE. CDR3 loop: CASTPPGQGFHEQYF. CDR3 nucleotides: TGTGCCAGCACCCCACCGGGACAGGGTTTCCACGAGCAGTACTTC.

The chain combines TRBV27 with TRBJ2-2, with D possibly being TRBD1 (6 bases). Deletions cut 5 bases from V and 1 base from J, with 11 bases between. The CDR3 has 15 residues. Germline CDR1 is MNHEY and CDR2 is SMNVEV (reference sequence). CDR3 nucleotides: TGTGCCAGCAGTCTGGGGACACAGAACACCGGGGAGCTGTTTTTT. This codes for CASSLGTQNTGELFF.

The chain joins TRBV7-9 to TRBJ1-1, with 7 bases lining up with TRBD1. The CDR3 is 13 residues long. After removal of 4 bases from V and 4 bases from J, the junction contained 3 bases not matched to a gene. Germline lookup yields CDR1 SEHNR and CDR2 FQNEAQ (reference sequence). DNA of the CDR3: TGTGCCAGCAGCTCTCAGGGGGGCACTGAAGCTTTCTTT. Protein product: CASSSQGGTEAFF. Supplemented by reference TRBV7-9 and TRBJ1-1, the full variable domain reads DTGVSQNPRHKITKRGQNVTFRCDPISEHNRLYWYRQTLGQGPEFLTYFQNEAQLEKSRLLSDRFSAERPKGSFSTLEIQRTEQGDSAMYLCASSSQGGTEAFFGQGTRLTVV.

This chain connects TRBV5-1 to TRBJ2-5, with 11 nucleotides matching TRBD2. TRBJ2-7 explains the end of the DNA better; the J call may be wrong. CDR1 and CDR2 from the germline V gene are SGHRS and YFSETQ. The CDR3 has 15 residues. Here the CDR3 reads CASSLGLAGTYEQYF. In DNA form, the CDR3 reads TGCGCCAGCAGCTTGGGACTAGCGGGAACCTACGAGCAGTACTTC.

This CDR3 is CASSQPTGNTF. DNA for the CDR3: TGTGCCAGCAGCCAACCTACAGGGAACACCTTC. The rearrangement links TRBV28 to TRBJ1-2; weak D call: TRBD1 (6 bases). The CDR3 loop spans 11 amino acids. The germline CDR1 and CDR2 sequences are MDHEN and SYDVKM. V dropped 6 bases and J dropped 12 bases, with 14 bases sitting between them.

As concerns this clone: The junction departs from the called germline gene at one end, perhaps through a read error. The rearrangement joins TRBV19 to TRBJ2-5, with D unclear. Germline V gives CDR1 LNHDA, CDR2 SQIVND (reference sequence). The CDR3 length is 12 residues. The CDR3, as DNA: TGTGCCAGTAGTATAGCCGCGGAGATCCAGTACTTC. It translates to CASSIAAEIQYF.

V gene TRBV7-9 combines with J gene TRBJ2-7; TRBD1 matches at 11 bases. The CDR3 contains 14 residues. Germline V gives CDR1 SEHNR, CDR2 FQNEAQ (reference sequence). After removal of 5 bases from V and 6 bases from J, the junction contained 6 bases not matched to a gene. CDR3 residues: CASSPGQGAFEQYF. The CDR3 coding sequence is TGTGCCAGCAGCCCCGGACAGGGGGCCTTCGAGCAGTACTTC.

This clone showed up just a few times. CDR3: CASSEVPGMGTEAFF. CDR3 bases: TGCGCCAGCAGCGAAGTGCCAGGGATGGGCACTGAAGCTTTCTTT. This chain connects TRBV4-1 to TRBJ1-1, with D possibly matching TRBD1 (5 bases). CDR1 is MGHRA and CDR2 is YSYEKL in the germline V gene. This CDR3 spans 15 amino acids. V was pared by 5 bases and J by 4 bases, with 17 bases between.

The chain combines TRBV25-1 with TRBJ1-1; 8 bases fit TRBD1. Germline assignment: CDR1 MGHDK and CDR2 SYGVNS. The junction had 1 base not matched to a gene; V was cut back by 0 bases and J by 1 base. This CDR3 region has 15 residues. The CDR3 coding sequence is TGTGCCAGCAGTGAATATGGACAGGGGAACACTGAAGCTTTCTTT. As protein: CASSEYGQGNTEAFF.

The CDR3 nucleotides are TGTGCCAGCAGCAGACTAGCGGGGTCAGTCGGCACAGATACGCAGTATTTT. Translation: CASSRLAGSVGTDTQYF. The chain uses TRBV7-2 and TRBJ2-3; 11 bases agree with TRBD2. V lost 5 bases, J lost 1 base, and 8 bases stayed unmatched. The CDR3 is 17 amino acids. The germline CDR1 and CDR2 sequences are SGHTA and FQGNSA. Using reference TRBV7-2 and TRBJ2-3 for the parts outside the CDR3, the full variable domain is GAGVSQSPSNKVTEKGKDVELRCDPISGHTALYWYRQSLGQGLEFLIYFQGNSAPDKSGLPSDRFSAERTGGSVSTLTIQRTQQEDSAVYLCASSRLAGSVGTDTQYFGPGTRLTVL.

This clone has only one observation. The rearrangement uses TRBV7-6 and TRBJ2-1, with TRBD1 matching 7 bases. Losses at the gene ends were 2 bases for V and 3 bases for J; bases not matched to a gene: 4. Germline V lookup: CDR1 SGHVS, CDR2 FNYEAQ. The CDR3 is 15 amino acids. The chain's CDR3 is CASSLSAGGYNEQFF. The CDR3 DNA sequence: TGTGCCAGCAGCTTATCGGCAGGGGGCTACAATGAGCAGTTCTTC.

This rearrangement joins TRBV11-3 to TRBJ2-7; 8 bases are a match to TRBD2. Germline V gives CDR1 SGHNT, CDR2 YENEEA. This CDR3 region has 14 residues. V was clipped by 2 bases and J by 6 bases; unmatched bases: 6. For the CDR3, the DNA is TGTGCCAGCAGCTTAAACAGCGGGAGTGGCGAGCAGTACTTC. This gives the protein CASSLNSGSGEQYF.

This chain joins TRBV7-3 and TRBJ2-7; 9 positions agree with TRBD1. Germline V gives CDR1 SGHTA, CDR2 FQGTGA. The CDR3 has 15 amino acids. Trimming removed 0 bases from V and 5 bases from J; junction bases left unmatched: 5. CDR3 in DNA: TGTGCCAGCAGCTTAACCCCCCGGACAGGGGACGAGCAGTACTTC. It yields the protein CASSLTPRTGDEQYF.

This clone turned up a few times. CDR3 DNA sequence: TGTGCCAGTAGTATAGGGGCCCTTAGGAAACTAGATCAGCCCCAGCATTTT. Translated, it gives CASSIGALRKLDQPQHF. The chain combines TRBV19 with TRBJ1-5; D call uncertain. The CDR3 runs to 17 residues. CDR1 LNHDA and CDR2 SQIVND come from the germline V gene (reference sequence). The V end was cut by 1 base, the J end by 5 bases, with 18 bases between.

The genes are TRBV7-3 and TRBJ2-3, with TRBD2 matching over 9 bases. This CDR3 spans 18 amino acids. CDR1 and CDR2 from the germline V gene are SGHTA and FQGTGA. The J segment lost 0 bases and the V segment lost 1 base, leaving 8 bases of the junction unmatched. In DNA form, the CDR3 reads TGTGCCAGCAGCTTAATAGGGCGGGGGGGCCCCAGCACAGATACGCAGTATTTT. Its translation: CASSLIGRGGPSTDTQYF.

A word on this clone: Distinct nucleotide sequences in the sample also encode this CDR3. The chain is built from TRBV9 and TRBJ2-1, with D possibly being TRBD1 (6 bases). From germline, CDR1 is SGDLS and CDR2 YYNGEE. The CDR3 is made up of 16 amino acids. V lost 0 bases to trimming and J lost 4 bases, with 14 bases between them. The DNA for the CDR3 is TGTGCCAGCAGCGTAGTGGCTTCAGGGGTGTACAATGAGCAGTTCTTC. It specifies CASSVVASGVYNEQFF.

The chain uses TRBV5-3 and TRBJ1-5, with a weak D call TRBD1 (5 bases). TRBV5-3 is classed as an ORF, of uncertain function. This CDR3 contains 13 residues. V was trimmed by 3 bases and J by 4 bases, leaving 8 bases between them. The CDR3 coding sequence is TGTGCCAGAAGCTCAGGACAAAATCAGCCCCAGCATTTT. Translated, it gives CARSSGQNQPQHF.

The rearrangement uses TRBV28 and TRBJ2-3; D perhaps matches TRBD2 (5 bases). CDR3 length equals 15 residues. CDR1 MDHEN and CDR2 SYDVKM come from the germline V gene. Deletions cut 6 bases from V and 6 bases from J, with 19 bases between. The CDR3 here is CASSYRPIPGDTQYF. The CDR3 bases are TGTGCCAGCAGCTACCGACCCATCCCGGGGGATACGCAGTATTTT.

This clone appeared once. The genes are TRBV7-2 and TRBJ2-3; TRBD2 matches at 10 bases. Germline loops: CDR1 SGHTA, CDR2 FQGNSA. With 4 bases clipped from V and 9 bases from J, the junction kept 13 bases outside the gene matches. This CDR3 region has 16 residues. The CDR3 DNA is TGTGCCAGCAGCTCAAGGACTAGCGGTTCCAGTGGGACGCAGTATTTT. Translating it yields CASSSRTSGSSGTQYF.

The CDR3 here is CASSLAAGRREQYF. The CDR3 DNA reads as TGCGCCAGCAGCTTGGCCGCGGGGAGACGTGAGCAGTACTTC. V and J are TRBV5-1 and TRBJ2-7; tentatively, D is TRBD2 (6 bases). This CDR3 is built from 14 residues. Germline values: CDR1 SGHRS, CDR2 YFSETQ. Trimming took 0 bases from V and 7 from J, leaving 14 bases between them.

The V gene is TRBV7-9, the J gene TRBJ1-2, with D tentatively TRBD1 (5 bases). The germline V gene encodes CDR1 SEHNR and CDR2 FQNEAQ (reference sequence). CDR3 length: 14 residues. V was cut by 5 bases and J by 3 bases, with 13 bases left in between. This CDR3 is CASSPGGEDYGYTF. The CDR3 region has the DNA TGTGCCAGCAGCCCGGGGGGGGAGGACTATGGCTACACCTTC.

The chain combines TRBV18 with TRBJ1-4; TRBD1 agrees at 11 bases. This CDR3 has 16 amino acids. From germline, CDR1 is KGHSH and CDR2 LQKENI. V was pared by 4 bases and J by 7 bases, with 8 bases of the junction left unmatched. CDR3 nucleotides: TGTGCCAGCTCACGCCTGCCGGGACAGGGGGTTGAAAAACTGTTTTTT. Translated: CASSRLPGQGVEKLFF.

This clone has a single count. The chain couples TRBV4-2 to TRBJ2-1; TRBD2 agrees at 7 bases. The CDR3 covers 15 residues. Trimming removed 4 bases from V and 8 bases from J; junction bases left unmatched: 11. CDR1 LGHNA and CDR2 YNFKEQ come from the germline V gene. The CDR3 loop reads CASSPGRGELDEQFF. CDR3 DNA sequence: TGTGCCAGCAGCCCAGGCCGGGGGGAACTCGATGAGCAGTTCTTC.

The chain recombines TRBV28 with TRBJ1-2, with D perhaps matching TRBD1 (5 bases). CDR3 length: 21 amino acids. Trimming removed 8 bases at V and 4 bases at J, with 38 bases between. Germline-derived CDR1 and CDR2 are MDHEN and SYDVKM. CDR3: CASHRAGVSGGTSSGGYGYTF. DNA of the CDR3: TGTGCCAGCCACCGCGCGGGGGTTTCCGGGGGAACCTCCTCGGGGGGCTATGGCTACACCTTC.

The chain is built from TRBV18 and TRBJ2-7; the match to TRBD1 covers 7 bases. V shed 2 bases and J 4 bases; nucleotides not matched to a gene: 5. The CDR3 contains 14 residues. Germline-derived CDR1 and CDR2 are KGHSH and LQKENI. CDR3 loop: CASSPSGQTYEQYF. CDR3 coding DNA: TGTGCCAGCTCACCATCGGGACAGACTTACGAGCAGTACTTC.

The chain couples TRBV9 to TRBJ1-6; D might be TRBD1 (5 bases). The CDR3 consists of 17 residues. V was pared by 0 bases and J by 9 bases, with 19 bases between. The germline CDR1 and CDR2 sequences are SGDLS and YYNGEE. CDR3 sequence: CASSVASGGGSSSPLHF. In DNA form, the CDR3 reads TGTGCCAGCAGCGTAGCATCGGGTGGGGGGTCATCTTCACCCCTCCACTTT.